Listed below are T cell receptor beta chains from one sample, sequenced in a study of early T cells in non-severe SARS-CoV-2 infection. Each CDR3 protein is one row after TCRdb ran MiXCR on the 5' RACE reads. This table holds 43,000 or so distinct CDR3 sequences, around 4.1% found once. The sample consisted of whole blood. All receptors come from an adult who was a healthcare worker with PCR-confirmed SARS-CoV-2 infection or an uninfected control (not recorded which). CDR3s leave out the opening cysteine and the closing phenylalanine or tryptophan.

j_call v_call cdr3_aa
TRBJ2-7 TRBV12-3/TRBV12-4 ASSSGHKQY
TRBJ1-5 TRBV2 ASRSRRDSNQPQH
TRBJ2-3 TRBV7-9 ASSLLTGSTDTQY
TRBJ1-3 TRBV19 ASSRMGTGSGNTIY
TRBJ2-7 TRBV19 ASRGTESYEQY
TRBJ2-3 TRBV6-5 ASSAIPGRYTDTQY
TRBJ2-1 TRBV7-6 ASSLDPSGNEQF
TRBJ2-5 TRBV29-1 SVEGAPYQETQY
TRBJ2-3 TRBV11-2 ASSPQGFYTDTQY
TRBJ2-1 TRBV20-1 SATSGGRSYNEQF
TRBJ2-2 TRBV7-2 ASRPQALGTGANTGELF
TRBJ2-7 TRBV12-3/TRBV12-4 ASSRRDLTYEQY
TRBJ2-3 TRBV10-3 AISDNSGSSDTQY
TRBJ1-2 TRBV20-1 SARPLAAANYGYT
TRBJ2-2 TRBV20-1 SARFYVTGELF
TRBJ2-7 TRBV5-1 ASSLDVDYEQY
TRBJ1-2 TRBV2 ASGRKDLGYGYT
TRBJ1-6 TRBV6-5 ASSYVTGQTYNSPLH
TRBJ2-7 TRBV5-6 ASRRSGSPFYEQY
TRBJ2-2 TRBV29-1 SVYATGGGTGELF
TRBJ1-4 TRBV5-1 ASSLMAGDEKLF
TRBJ2-7 TRBV2 ASRTRTSGRGEQY
TRBJ2-5 TRBV7-7 ASSRDRAETQY
TRBJ1-2 TRBV30 AWSLSYGYT
TRBJ2-7 TRBV7-6 ASSLGGSPSYEQY
TRBJ2-1 TRBV5-1 ASSLDSPPNNEQF
TRBJ1-6 TRBV30 AWKGTSSPLH
TRBJ1-5 TRBV10-1 ASSDGGNQPQH
TRBJ1-5 TRBV12-3/TRBV12-4 ASSPYSFRTGVNQPQH
TRBJ1-1 TRBV15 ATSRRTGGATEAF
TRBJ2-7 TRBV11-2 ASSLGPSTYEQY
TRBJ1-1 TRBV13 ASSLWRNTEAF
TRBJ2-5 TRBV20-1 SARDWTRGETQY
TRBJ2-5 TRBV18 ASSPREAIQETQY
TRBJ2-1 TRBV10-2 ASSEGLAVYNEQF
TRBJ2-3 TRBV5-4 ASSPLEGRKDTQY
TRBJ1-6 TRBV5-1 ASSATLGTKNSPLH
TRBJ2-7 TRBV19 ASSIAHSAGEQY
TRBJ2-2 TRBV6-6 ASSPRRGGGTGELF
TRBJ1-4 TRBV4-1 ASSHRDLATNEKLF
TRBJ2-5 TRBV5-1 ASSLQGPAVDR
TRBJ2-7 TRBV5-5 ASSSPRGLAYYEQY
TRBJ1-1 TRBV20-1 SARYDRGLNTEAF
TRBJ2-2 TRBV6-1 ASSRQGGGTGELF
TRBJ1-2 TRBV5-1 ASSYGTVYGYT
TRBJ2-1 TRBV19 AVAGGRYNEQF
TRBJ1-1 TRBV7-3 ASSLHPGTGNTEAF
TRBJ1-1 TRBV12-3/TRBV12-4 ASSSGQGPRAEAF
TRBJ2-3 TRBV6-1 ASSEYGTSIH
TRBJ2-7 TRBV13 ASSLGDREKASYEQY
TRBJ2-1 TRBV10-2 ASGTSGGGVNEQF
TRBJ1-4 TRBV15 ATSRTTGTNEKLF
TRBJ2-7 TRBV3-1 ASSQVYGRGYEQY
TRBJ2-7 TRBV27 ASSLYRVDSGTYEQY
TRBJ2-3 TRBV5-1 ASNPAGALFDTQY